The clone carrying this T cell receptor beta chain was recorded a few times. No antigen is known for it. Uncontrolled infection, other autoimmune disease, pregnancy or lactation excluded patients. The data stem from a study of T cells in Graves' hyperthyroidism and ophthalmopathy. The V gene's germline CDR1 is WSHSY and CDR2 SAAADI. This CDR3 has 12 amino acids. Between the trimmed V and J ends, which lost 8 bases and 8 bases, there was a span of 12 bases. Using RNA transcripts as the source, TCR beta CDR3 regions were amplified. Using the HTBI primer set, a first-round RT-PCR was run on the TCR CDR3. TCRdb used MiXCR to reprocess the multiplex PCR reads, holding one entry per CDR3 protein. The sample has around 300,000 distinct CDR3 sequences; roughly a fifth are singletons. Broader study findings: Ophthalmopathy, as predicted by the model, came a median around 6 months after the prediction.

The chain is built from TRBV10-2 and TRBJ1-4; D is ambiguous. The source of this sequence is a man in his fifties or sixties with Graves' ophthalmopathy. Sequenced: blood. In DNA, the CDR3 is TGCGCCAGCGGATATACGGAAGAAAAACTGTTTTTT. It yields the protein CASGYTEEKLFF.